This section outlines one TCR beta chain sequence together with its context. Its antigen is undetermined. These data are taken from a study of cytomegalovirus exposure and HLA in healthy donors. Study-wide points: In an earlier analysis, productive rearrangement rates for most beta V segments clustered near 87% or 30%.

The germline V gene encodes CDR1 SGHAT and CDR2 FQNNGV. Trimming took 8 bases from V and 6 from J, leaving 16 bases between them. CDR3 size: 13 residues. PCR primers comprised 60 Vbeta and 13 Jbeta primers. The data were produced by immunoSEQ multiplex PCR, yet TCRdb's version contains in-frame clones alone and is incomplete. Of roughly 120,000 clones listed, about 70% are singletons. Sequenced material: PBMCs. The chain couples TRBV11-2 to TRBJ1-2; no reliable D call. This TCR was recovered from a woman aged 35 to 49 in good health and CMV-seronegative. CDR3 loop: CASSSGGWDGYTF. DNA of the CDR3: TGTGCCAGCTCCTCTGGAGGGTGGGATGGCTACACCTTC.